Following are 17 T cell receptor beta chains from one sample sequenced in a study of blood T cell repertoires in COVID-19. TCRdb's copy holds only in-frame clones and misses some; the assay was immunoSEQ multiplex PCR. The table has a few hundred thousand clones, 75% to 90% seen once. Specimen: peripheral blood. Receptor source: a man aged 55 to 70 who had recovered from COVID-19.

In DNA form, the CDR3 reads TGCAGCGTTTCGACTAGCGGAGGCCTTTCCTACGAGCAGTACTTC. Amino acids: CSVSTSGGLSYEQYF. The gene calls are TRBV29-1 and TRBJ2-7; TRBD2 matches 9 bases. CDR3 length: 15 amino acids. Germline CDR1 is SQVTM and CDR2 is ANQGSEA. The junction had 9 bases not matched to a gene; V was cut back by 5 bases and J by 1 base.

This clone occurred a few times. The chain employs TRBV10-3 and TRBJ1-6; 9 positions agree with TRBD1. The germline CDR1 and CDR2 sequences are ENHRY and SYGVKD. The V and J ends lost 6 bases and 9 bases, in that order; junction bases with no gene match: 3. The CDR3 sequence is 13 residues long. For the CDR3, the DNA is TGTGCCATCAGACAGGGGGCGCGTTCACCCCTCCACTTT. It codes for CAIRQGARSPLHF.

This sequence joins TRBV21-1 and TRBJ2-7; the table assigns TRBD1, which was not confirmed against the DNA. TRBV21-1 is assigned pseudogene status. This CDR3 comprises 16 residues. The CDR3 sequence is CASSKLRDRGSYEQYF. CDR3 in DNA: TGTGCCAGCAGCAAATTGCGGGACAGGGGATCCTACGAGCAGTACTTC.

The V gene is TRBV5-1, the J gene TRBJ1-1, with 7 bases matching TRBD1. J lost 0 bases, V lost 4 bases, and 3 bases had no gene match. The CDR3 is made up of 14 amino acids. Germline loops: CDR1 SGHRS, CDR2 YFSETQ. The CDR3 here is CASSRGQMNTEAFF. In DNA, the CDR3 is TGCGCCAGCAGCCGGGGACAGATGAACACTGAAGCTTTCTTT.

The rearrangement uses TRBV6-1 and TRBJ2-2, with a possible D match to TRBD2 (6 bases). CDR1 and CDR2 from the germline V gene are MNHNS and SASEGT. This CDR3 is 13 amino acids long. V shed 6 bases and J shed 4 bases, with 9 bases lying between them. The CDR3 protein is CASRRGATGELFF. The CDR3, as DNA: TGTGCCAGCAGGCGCGGGGCCACCGGGGAGCTGTTTTTT.

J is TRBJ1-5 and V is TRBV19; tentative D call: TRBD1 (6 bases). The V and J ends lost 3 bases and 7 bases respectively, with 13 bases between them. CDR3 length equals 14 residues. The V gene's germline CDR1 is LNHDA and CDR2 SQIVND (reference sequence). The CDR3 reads CASSIDRPGQPQHF. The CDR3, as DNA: TGTGCCAGTAGTATTGACAGGCCAGGACAGCCCCAGCATTTT.

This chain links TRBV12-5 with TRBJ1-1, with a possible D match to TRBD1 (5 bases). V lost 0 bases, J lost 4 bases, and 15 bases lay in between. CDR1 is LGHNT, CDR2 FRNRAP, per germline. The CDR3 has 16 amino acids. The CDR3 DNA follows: TGTGCTAGTGGTTTGGTACTGGGGGGAAGGGGCACTGAAGCTTTCTTT. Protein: CASGLVLGGRGTEAFF.

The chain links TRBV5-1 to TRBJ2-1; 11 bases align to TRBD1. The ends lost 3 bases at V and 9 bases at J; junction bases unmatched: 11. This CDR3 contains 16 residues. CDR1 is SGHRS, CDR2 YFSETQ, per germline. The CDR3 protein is CASSWGQGVLAGEQFF. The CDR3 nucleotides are TGCGCCAGCAGCTGGGGACAGGGGGTTTTAGCCGGTGAGCAGTTCTTC. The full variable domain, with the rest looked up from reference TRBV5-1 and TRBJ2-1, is KAGVTQTPRYLIKTRGQQVTLSCSPISGHRSVSWYQQTPGQGLQFLFEYFSETQRNKGNFPGRFSGRQFSNSRSEMNVSTLELGDSALYLCASSWGQGVLAGEQFFGPGTRLTVL.

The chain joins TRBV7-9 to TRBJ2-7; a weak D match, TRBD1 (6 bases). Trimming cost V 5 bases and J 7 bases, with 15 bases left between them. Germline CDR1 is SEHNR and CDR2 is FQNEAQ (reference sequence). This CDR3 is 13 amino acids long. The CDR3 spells CASSPPTGWEQYF. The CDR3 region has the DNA TGTGCCAGCAGCCCTCCAACAGGGTGGGAGCAGTACTTC.

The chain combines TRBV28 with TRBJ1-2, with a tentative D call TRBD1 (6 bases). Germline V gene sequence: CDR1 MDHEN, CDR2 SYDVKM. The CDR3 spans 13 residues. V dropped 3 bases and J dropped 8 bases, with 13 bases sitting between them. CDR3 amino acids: CASSFLGAGGYTF. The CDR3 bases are TGTGCCAGCAGTTTCCTGGGGGCTGGGGGCTACACCTTC.

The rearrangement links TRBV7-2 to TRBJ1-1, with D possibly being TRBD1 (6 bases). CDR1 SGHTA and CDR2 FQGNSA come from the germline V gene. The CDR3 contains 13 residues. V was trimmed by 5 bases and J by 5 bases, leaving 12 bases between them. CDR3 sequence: CASSPGVGTEAFF. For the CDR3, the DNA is TGTGCCAGCAGCCCAGGGGTGGGAACTGAAGCTTTCTTT. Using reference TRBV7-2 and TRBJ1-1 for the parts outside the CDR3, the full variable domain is GAGVSQSPSNKVTEKGKDVELRCDPISGHTALYWYRQSLGQGLEFLIYFQGNSAPDKSGLPSDRFSAERTGGSVSTLTIQRTQQEDSAVYLCASSPGVGTEAFFGQGTRLTVV.

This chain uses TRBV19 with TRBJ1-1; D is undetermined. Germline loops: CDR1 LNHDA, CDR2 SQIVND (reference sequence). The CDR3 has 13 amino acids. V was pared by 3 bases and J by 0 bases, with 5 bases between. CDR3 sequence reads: CASSITVNTEAFF. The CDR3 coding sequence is TGTGCCAGTAGTATTACGGTGAACACTGAAGCTTTCTTT.

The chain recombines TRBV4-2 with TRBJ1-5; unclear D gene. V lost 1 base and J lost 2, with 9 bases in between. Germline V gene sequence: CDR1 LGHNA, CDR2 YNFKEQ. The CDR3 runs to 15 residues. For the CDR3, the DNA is TGTGCCAGCAGCCAAGTGGGAGCGGGCAATCAGCCCCAGCATTTT. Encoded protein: CASSQVGAGNQPQHF.

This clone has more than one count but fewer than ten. Here the CDR3 reads CASSTGLGIDEQFF. Here the CDR3 DNA reads TGCGCCAGCAGCACGGGACTAGGAATCGATGAGCAGTTCTTC. The chain combines TRBV5-1 with TRBJ2-1; TRBD2 matches at 8 bases. The CDR3 totals 14 residues. The V gene end was trimmed by 4 bases and the J gene end by 8 bases; junction bases not matched to a gene: 8. Germline CDR1 and CDR2: SGHRS and YFSETQ.

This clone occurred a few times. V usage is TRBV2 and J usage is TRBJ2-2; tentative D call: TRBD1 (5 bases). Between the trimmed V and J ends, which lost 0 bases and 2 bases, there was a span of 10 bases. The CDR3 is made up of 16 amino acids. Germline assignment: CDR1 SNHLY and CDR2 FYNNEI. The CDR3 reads CASSEAGQSNTGELFF. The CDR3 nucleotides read TGTGCCAGCAGTGAAGCGGGGCAGTCCAACACCGGGGAGCTGTTTTTT.

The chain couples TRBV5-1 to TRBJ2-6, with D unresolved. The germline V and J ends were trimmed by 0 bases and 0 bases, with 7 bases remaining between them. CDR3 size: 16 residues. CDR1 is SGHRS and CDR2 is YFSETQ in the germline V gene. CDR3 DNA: TGCGCCAGCAGCTTGGCCCTCTCCTCTGGGGCCAACGTCCTGACTTTC. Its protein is CASSLALSSGANVLTF.

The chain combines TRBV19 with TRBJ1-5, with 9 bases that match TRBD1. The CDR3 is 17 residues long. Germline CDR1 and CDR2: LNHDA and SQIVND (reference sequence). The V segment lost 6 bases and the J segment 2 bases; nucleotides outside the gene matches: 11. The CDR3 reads CASSLLQGAPGNQPQHF. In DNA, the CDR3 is TGTGCCAGTAGCCTATTACAGGGGGCGCCTGGCAATCAGCCCCAGCATTTT.